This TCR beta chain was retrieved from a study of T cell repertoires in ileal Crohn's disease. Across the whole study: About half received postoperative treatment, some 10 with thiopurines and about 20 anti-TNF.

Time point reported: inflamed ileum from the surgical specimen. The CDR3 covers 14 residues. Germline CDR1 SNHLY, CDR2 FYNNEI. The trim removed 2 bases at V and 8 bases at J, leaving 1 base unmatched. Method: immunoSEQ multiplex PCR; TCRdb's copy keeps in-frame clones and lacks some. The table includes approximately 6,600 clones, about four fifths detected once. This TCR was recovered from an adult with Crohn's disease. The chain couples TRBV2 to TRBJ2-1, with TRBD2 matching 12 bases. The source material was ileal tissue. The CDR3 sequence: CASSELAGGYEQFF. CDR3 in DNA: TGTGCCAGCAGTGAACTAGCGGGGGGGTATGAGCAGTTCTTC.